Shown below are 28 T cell receptor beta chains from a single sample sequenced in a study of blood T cell repertoires in COVID-19. Sequencing used immunoSEQ multiplex PCR; TCRdb keeps in-frame clones, though not all of them. The sample has about 130,000 clones, about four fifths seen once. The sequenced sample was peripheral blood. The receptors shown here come from a woman of 80 years or more with acute or convalescent COVID-19.

Remarks on this clone: In the same sample, other DNA sequences code for this CDR3. The chain combines TRBV6-2 or TRBV6-3 with TRBJ2-7; no reliable D call. The CDR3 runs to 11 residues. Germline loops: CDR1 MNHEY, CDR2 SVGEGT. With 4 bases removed from V and 5 bases from J, the gap between germline ends came to 6 bases. The CDR3 DNA reads TGTGCCAGCAGTTCAAGCCACGAGCAGTACTTC. This gives the protein CASSSSHEQYF.

This clone appeared a few times. V usage is TRBV10-1 and J usage is TRBJ2-1, with a possible D match to TRBD1 (6 bases). The ends were cut back, 4 bases at V and 1 base at J, with 11 bases in the middle. The CDR3 has 15 residues. Germline CDR1 is WNHNN and CDR2 is SYGVQD (reference sequence). CDR3 protein: CASSVGDISYNEQFF. In DNA, the CDR3 is TGCGCCAGCAGTGTGGGGGACATTTCCTACAATGAGCAGTTCTTC.

The rearrangement links TRBV6-2 or TRBV6-3 to TRBJ1-5; TRBD1 agrees at 7 bases. The CDR3 is made up of 15 amino acids. Trimming cost V 5 bases and J 5 bases; bases outside gene matches: 9. Germline CDR1 MNHEY, CDR2 SVGEGT. The DNA for the CDR3 is TGTGCCAGCAGTCTCACAGGGGCCTGGTATCAGCCCCAGCATTTT. Translation: CASSLTGAWYQPQHF.

The V and J genes are TRBV18 and TRBJ1-5; TRBD1 aligns across 7 bases. Per germline, CDR1 KGHSH and CDR2 LQKENI. The V segment lost 4 bases and the J segment 5 bases; nucleotides outside the gene matches: 2. The CDR3 has 13 amino acids. The DNA of the CDR3 is TGTGCCAGCTCACTAGACAGGGATCAGCCCCAGCATTTT. It is translated as CASSLDRDQPQHF. The full variable domain, its missing parts supplied by reference TRBV18 and TRBJ1-5, is NAGVMQNPRHLVRRRGQEARLRCSPMKGHSHVYWYRQLPEEGLKFMVYLQKENIIDESGMPKERFSAEFPKEGPSILRIQQVVRGDSAAYFCASSLDRDQPQHFGDGTRLSIL.

The V and J genes are TRBV10-3 and TRBJ2-1; tentative D call: TRBD2 (7 bases). The CDR3 contains 14 residues. Germline CDR1 and CDR2: ENHRY and SYGVKD. V lost 5 bases and J 8 bases, leaving 16 bases between the germline ends. The CDR3 sequence is CAISTRGGLDEQFF. The DNA for the CDR3 is TGTGCCATCAGTACGAGGGGGGGTCTTGATGAGCAGTTCTTC.

This rearrangement joins TRBV5-8 to TRBJ1-2; the D is unclear. Trimming removed 0 bases from V and 0 bases from J, with 15 bases in between. The CDR3 loop spans 17 amino acids. Germline-derived CDR1 and CDR2 are SGHTS and YDEGEE. In DNA form, the CDR3 reads TGTGCCAGCAGCTTGGTGGGTCAGCGTCTTTCTAACTATGGCTACACCTTC. Residues: CASSLVGQRLSNYGYTF.

The chain links TRBV5-1 to TRBJ1-1; D call uncertain. This CDR3 contains 16 residues. The germline V and J ends were trimmed by 1 base and 4 bases, with 17 bases remaining between them. In germline, CDR1 is SGHRS, CDR2 YFSETQ. The CDR3 reads CASSLRGTFSGTEAFF. The CDR3 bases are TGCGCCAGCAGCTTGCGGGGAACCTTTTCGGGCACTGAAGCTTTCTTT.

The chain combines TRBV4-1 with TRBJ1-5, with unresolved D. From germline, CDR1 is MGHRA and CDR2 YSYEKL. The CDR3 consists of 14 residues. Trimming took 4 bases from V and 4 from J, leaving 11 bases between them. This CDR3 reads CASSPPNGNQPQHF. DNA for the CDR3: TGCGCCAGCAGCCCACCAAACGGGAATCAGCCCCAGCATTTT.

This clone was counted a single time. The CDR3 DNA reads TGCAGTGCTAGTCAGGGGTACCTGAACACTGAAGCTTTCTTT. Translated, it gives CSASQGYLNTEAFF. This chain links TRBV20-1 with TRBJ1-1; a possible D gene is TRBD1 (6 bases). The CDR3 spans 14 residues. Germline CDR1 and CDR2: DFQATT and SNEGSKA (reference sequence). Between the trimmed V and J ends, which lost 3 bases and 0 bases, there was a span of 11 bases.

This chain connects TRBV5-5 to TRBJ2-1, with TRBD1 matching over 12 bases. Per germline, CDR1 SGHKS and CDR2 YYEKEE (reference sequence). This CDR3 has 18 amino acids. V lost 0 bases to trimming and J lost 3 bases; unmatched junction nucleotides: 7. The CDR3 reads CASSLVGQGAGLYNEQFF. The CDR3, as DNA: TGTGCCAGCAGCTTGGTGGGACAGGGGGCGGGCCTCTACAATGAGCAGTTCTTC.

In DNA form, the CDR3 reads TGTGCCAGCAGCCAACTACTAGGGGGAGCACCGAGTCGAGAGCAGTACTTC. Its protein product is CASSQLLGGAPSREQYF. This chain joins TRBV4-2 and TRBJ2-7, with D maybe TRBD1 (6 bases). Trimming removed 2 bases from V and 7 bases from J, with 24 bases in between. CDR1 and CDR2 from the germline V gene are LGHNA and YNFKEQ. This CDR3 contains 17 residues.

The chain is built from TRBV6-5 and TRBJ1-5, with 8 bases aligning to TRBD1. With 6 bases clipped from V and 6 bases from J, the junction kept 7 bases outside the gene matches. The CDR3 sequence is 14 residues long. CDR1 MNHEY and CDR2 SVGAGI come from the germline V gene. CDR3 sequence: CASSRNRGGQPQHF. In DNA form, the CDR3 reads TGTGCCAGCAGCCGAAACAGGGGGGGTCAGCCCCAGCATTTT.

V gene TRBV12-5 combines with J gene TRBJ1-1, with D hard to call. The CDR3 covers 12 residues. Germline CDR1 reads LGHNT; CDR2 reads FRNRAP. V lost 6 bases to trimming and J lost 1 base, with 6 bases between them. Here the CDR3 reads CASGLGNTEAFF. The CDR3 DNA reads as TGTGCTAGTGGGCTAGGGAACACTGAAGCTTTCTTT. Full variable domain (remainder filled in from reference TRBV12-5 and TRBJ1-1): DARVTQTPRHKVTEMGQEVTMRCQPILGHNTVFWYRQTMMQGLELLAYFRNRAPLDDSGMPKDRFSAEMPDATLATLKIQPSEPRDSAVYFCASGLGNTEAFFGQGTRLTVV.

The chain combines TRBV2 with TRBJ2-4; D not certain. The CDR3 has 16 residues. V lost 3 bases to trimming and J lost 5 bases, with 17 bases between them. Germline values: CDR1 SNHLY, CDR2 FYNNEI. The CDR3 region has the DNA TGTGCCAGCAGTGATGGTGCGGCCCCTCGGGAAAACATTCAGTACTTC. Its translation is CASSDGAAPRENIQYF. The full variable domain, in which reference TRBV2 and TRBJ2-4 provide the parts outside the CDR3, is EPEVTQTPSHQVTQMGQEVILRCVPISNHLYFYWYRQILGQKVEFLVSFYNNEISEKSEIFDDQFSVERPDGSNFTLKIRSTKLEDSAMYFCASSDGAAPRENIQYFGAGTRLSVL.

CDR3 DNA sequence: TGCAGCGTTCAAGGGGGGGAGGCTTACCAAGAGACCCAGTACTTC. It is translated as CSVQGGEAYQETQYF. This chain joins TRBV29-1 and TRBJ2-5; tentatively, D is TRBD2 (7 bases). Trimming removed 5 bases at V and 0 bases at J, with 16 bases between. CDR1 is SQVTM and CDR2 is ANQGSEA in the germline V gene. CDR3 length equals 15 residues.

This clone showed up just a few times. The chain combines TRBV7-2 with TRBJ2-7; D not resolved. V was cut by 5 bases and J by 3 bases, with 5 bases left in between. The germline V gene has CDR1 SGHTA and CDR2 FQGNSA. This CDR3 is built from 11 residues. This chain's CDR3 is CASSQLYEQYF. The CDR3, as DNA: TGTGCCAGCAGCCAACTCTACGAGCAGTACTTC.

V is TRBV29-1 and J is TRBJ1-1, with a possible D match to TRBD1 (5 bases). There are 12 residues in the CDR3. Germline CDR1 is SQVTM and CDR2 is ANQGSEA. Deletions cut 4 bases from V and 3 bases from J, with 9 bases between. The CDR3 DNA sequence: TGCAGCGTTGCTCAGGGTGACACTGAAGCTTTCTTT. Amino acids: CSVAQGDTEAFF.

The V gene is TRBV5-1, the J gene TRBJ2-1; 10 bases map to TRBD2. The CDR3 length is 15 residues. V shed 4 bases and J 3 bases; nucleotides not matched to a gene: 4. The germline CDR1 and CDR2 sequences are SGHRS and YFSETQ. CDR3 nucleotides: TGCGCCAGCAGCATGGGACTAGCGAACTACAATGAGCAGTTCTTC. Translating gives CASSMGLANYNEQFF. Using reference TRBV5-1 and TRBJ2-1 for the parts outside the CDR3, the full variable domain is KAGVTQTPRYLIKTRGQQVTLSCSPISGHRSVSWYQQTPGQGLQFLFEYFSETQRNKGNFPGRFSGRQFSNSRSEMNVSTLELGDSALYLCASSMGLANYNEQFFGPGTRLTVL.

V usage is TRBV5-8 and J usage is TRBJ2-3; 12 bases fit TRBD2. V shed 6 bases and J 4 bases; nucleotides not matched to a gene: 6. The CDR3 length is 15 residues. CDR1 SGHTS and CDR2 YDEGEE come from the germline V gene. The CDR3 is CASKGTSGRPDTQYF. CDR3 DNA: TGTGCCAGCAAGGGTACTAGCGGGAGGCCAGATACGCAGTATTTT.

This chain links TRBV27 with TRBJ2-7; tentative D call: TRBD2 (5 bases). CDR1 and CDR2 from the germline V gene are MNHEY and SMNVEV (reference sequence). Between the trimmed V and J ends, which lost 11 bases and 3 bases, there was a span of 20 bases. The CDR3 contains 14 residues. The chain's CDR3 is CAVRPTGNFYEQYF. Here the CDR3 DNA reads TGTGCCGTCAGACCCACGGGAAATTTCTACGAGCAGTACTTC.

This chain uses TRBV3-1 (or the pseudogene TRBV3-2) with TRBJ2-7, with 7 bases matching TRBD2. The trim removed 3 bases at V and 6 bases at J, leaving 8 bases unmatched. The CDR3 covers 14 residues. CDR1 is LGHDT, CDR2 YNNKEL, per germline (reference sequence). This chain's CDR3 is CASSQASGVSEQYF. Here the CDR3 DNA reads TGTGCCAGCAGCCAGGCTAGCGGAGTGAGCGAGCAGTACTTC.

This sequence joins TRBV18 and TRBJ2-2; D is undetermined. The CDR3 spans 17 residues. Germline assignment: CDR1 KGHSH and CDR2 LQKENI. The V gene lost 1 base and the J gene lost 0 bases, with 12 bases spanning the gap. CDR3 bases: TGTGCCAGCTCACCACGCATCGACACCCCGAACACCGGGGAGCTGTTTTTT. This gives the protein CASSPRIDTPNTGELFF.

The J gene is TRBJ1-1, the V gene TRBV18; TRBD1 matches at 9 bases. The V gene's germline CDR1 is KGHSH and CDR2 LQKENI. The CDR3 sequence is 15 residues long. V shed 6 bases, J shed 5 bases, and the junction held 10 bases outside the gene matches. This chain's CDR3 is CASSPRQGGGTEAFF. Here the CDR3 DNA reads TGTGCCAGCTCCCCGAGACAGGGGGGAGGGACTGAAGCTTTCTTT.

The chain links TRBV6-2 or TRBV6-3 to TRBJ2-7; 9 bases fit TRBD2. V shed 2 bases, J shed 6 bases, and the junction held 8 bases outside the gene matches. The V gene's germline CDR1 is MNHEY and CDR2 SVGEGT. There are 15 residues in the CDR3. CDR3 DNA: TGTGCCAGCAGTTACGTTCGGACTAGCGCACCCGAGCAGTACTTC. As protein: CASSYVRTSAPEQYF.

This clone appeared many times. The genes are TRBV6-5 and TRBJ2-7; 7 nucleotides align to TRBD2. Germline CDR1 reads MNHEY; CDR2 reads SVGAGI. The CDR3 runs 16 residues. The V segment lost 0 bases and the J segment 0 bases; nucleotides outside the gene matches: 5. This chain's CDR3 is CASSYSRAGTSYEQYF. The CDR3 DNA reads as TGTGCCAGCAGTTACTCGAGAGCGGGAACCTCCTACGAGCAGTACTTC.

The chain couples TRBV19 to TRBJ2-5; D is possibly TRBD1 (6 bases). The CDR3 totals 13 residues. The germline CDR1 and CDR2 sequences are LNHDA and SQIVND (reference sequence). The V and J ends lost 10 bases and 4 bases respectively, with 16 bases between them. The CDR3 here is CATLDRRGETQYF. CDR3 DNA: TGTGCCACCTTGGACAGAAGGGGAGAGACCCAGTACTTC.

The rearrangement joins TRBV4-1 to TRBJ2-1; D is uncertain. The length of the CDR3 is 12 residues. Germline V lookup: CDR1 MGHRA, CDR2 YSYEKL. Deletions cut 3 bases from V and 4 bases from J, with 4 bases between. CDR3 coding DNA: TGCGCCAGCAGCCACCCTTACAATGAGCAGTTCTTC. Translated, it gives CASSHPYNEQFF.

The V call is TRBV12-5, the J call TRBJ2-3; TRBD1 is a possible D gene (6 bases). The germline V and J ends were trimmed by 1 base and 2 bases, with 22 bases remaining between them. The CDR3 contains 19 residues. Germline CDR1 reads LGHNT; CDR2 reads FRNRAP. The CDR3 sequence is CASGLGLLPAGDYTDTQYF. Written as DNA, the CDR3 is TGTGCTAGTGGTTTGGGCCTCCTCCCGGCAGGGGATTACACAGATACGCAGTATTTT.